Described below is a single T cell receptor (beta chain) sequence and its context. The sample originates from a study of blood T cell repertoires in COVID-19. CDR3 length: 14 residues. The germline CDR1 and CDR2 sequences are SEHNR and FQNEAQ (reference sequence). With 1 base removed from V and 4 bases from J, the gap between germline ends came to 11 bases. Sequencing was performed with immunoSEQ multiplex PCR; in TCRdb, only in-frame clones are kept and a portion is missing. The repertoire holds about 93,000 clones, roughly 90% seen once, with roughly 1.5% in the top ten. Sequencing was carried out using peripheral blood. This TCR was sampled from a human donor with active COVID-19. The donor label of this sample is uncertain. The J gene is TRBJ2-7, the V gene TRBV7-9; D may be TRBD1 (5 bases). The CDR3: CASSLGQGHYEQYF. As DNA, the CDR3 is TGTGCCAGCAGCTTAGGTCAGGGCCATTACGAGCAGTACTTC.